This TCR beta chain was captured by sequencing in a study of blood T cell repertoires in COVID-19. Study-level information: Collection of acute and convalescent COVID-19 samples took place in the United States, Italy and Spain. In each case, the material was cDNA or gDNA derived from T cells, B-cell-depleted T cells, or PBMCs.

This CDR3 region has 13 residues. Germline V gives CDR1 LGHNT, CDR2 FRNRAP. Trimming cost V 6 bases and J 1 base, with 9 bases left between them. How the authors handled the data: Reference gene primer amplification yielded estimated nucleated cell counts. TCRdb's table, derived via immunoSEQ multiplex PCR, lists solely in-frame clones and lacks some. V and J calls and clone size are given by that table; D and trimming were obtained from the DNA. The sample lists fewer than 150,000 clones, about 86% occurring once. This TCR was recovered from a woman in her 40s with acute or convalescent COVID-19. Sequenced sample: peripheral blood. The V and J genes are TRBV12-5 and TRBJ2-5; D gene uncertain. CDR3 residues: CASGAAVQETQYF. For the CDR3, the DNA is TGTGCTAGTGGCGCGGCGGTCCAAGAGACCCAGTACTTC.